This T cell receptor beta chain originates from a study of identical twins. General observations from the study: Twins shared beta out-of-frame sequences in excess, but this excess was weaker. With abundant cord blood beta clonotypes, insertions were fewer; memory repertoires showed no such pattern.

TCRdb redid the calling of the 5' RACE reads with MiXCR, one entry per CDR3 protein. The data hold around 280,000 distinct CDR3 sequences, with less than 9% observed a single time. Per germline, CDR1 MNHEY and CDR2 SVGAGI. Trimming cost V 4 bases and J 3 bases; bases outside gene matches: 12. The CDR3 totals 17 residues. As to this clonotype: Its matching antigen is unknown.

This sample also appeared in a second study, on yellow fever vaccine responses in identical twins. That work adds: After vaccination, twins' T cell response reportedly seemed partly convergent, partly personalized.

Sequencing was done on a sample of memory (CD45RO+) T cells sorted from blood. This chain connects TRBV6-5 to TRBJ2-3; 8 bases map to TRBD2. The receptor's source is a woman aged 18 to 35 in good health. This chain's CDR3 is CASSSTFSGSGTDTQYF. CDR3 coding DNA: TGTGCCAGCAGTTCTACTTTCAGCGGGAGTGGAACAGATACGCAGTATTTT.